This passage covers 15 T cell receptor beta chains from one sample sequenced in a study of CD8+ T cells in alopecia areata. In each case, RNA was isolated and then reverse transcribed into cDNA as the sequencing template. TCRdb keeps only in-frame clones here, not all; method: immunoSEQ multiplex PCR. The table includes about 210,000 clones, around 43% detected once. The sample's treatment: oral pan-JAK inhibitor, 5-10 mg twice daily. The sample was CD4+ T cells sorted from blood, taken at roughly week 36, from a patient treated with tofacitinib. Receptors were obtained from a human donor with alopecia areata.

The chain recombines TRBV7-2 with TRBJ2-3, with a tentative D call TRBD2 (6 bases). This CDR3 spans 14 amino acids. The V end was cut by 4 bases, the J end by 8 bases, with 16 bases between. Per germline, CDR1 SGHTA and CDR2 FQGNSA. The CDR3 spells CASSSGTPSLTQYF. In DNA, the CDR3 is TGTGCCAGCAGCTCGGGGACTCCTAGCCTTACGCAGTATTTT.

The chain joins TRBV5-1 to TRBJ2-3, with 9 bases aligning to TRBD1. V lost 5 bases, J lost 3 bases, and 4 bases stayed unmatched. This CDR3 region has 14 residues. Germline lookup yields CDR1 SGHRS and CDR2 YFSETQ. The CDR3 here is CASRGTGKTDTQYF. The CDR3 region has the DNA TGCGCCAGCAGGGGGACAGGGAAGACAGATACGCAGTATTTT.

This rearrangement joins TRBV7-2 to TRBJ2-2; D is unresolved. Trimming removed 1 base at V and 0 bases at J, with 9 bases between. Germline CDR1 SGHTA, CDR2 FQGNSA. The CDR3 runs 16 residues. CDR3 in DNA: TGTGCCAGCAGCTTAGGGGTCAGTCCGAACACCGGGGAGCTGTTTTTT. Amino acids: CASSLGVSPNTGELFF.

The chain combines TRBV9 with TRBJ2-7; the match to TRBD2 covers 8 bases. The CDR3 extends over 15 amino acids. V dropped 3 bases and J dropped 4; count of bases not matched to a gene: 9. The germline CDR1 and CDR2 sequences are SGDLS and YYNGEE. For the CDR3, the DNA is TGTGCCAGCAGCGCCGGGACTAGGATTCCGTACGAGCAGTACTTC. Amino acids: CASSAGTRIPYEQYF.

This clone has a handful of counts. The rearrangement joins TRBV18 to TRBJ2-7, with D tentatively TRBD1 (6 bases). The CDR3 consists of 12 residues. The V gene's germline CDR1 is KGHSH and CDR2 LQKENI. Deletions cut 2 bases from V and 5 bases from J, with 7 bases between. CDR3 coding DNA: TGTGCCAGCTCACCAGGGGGCGACGAGCAGTACTTC. It codes for CASSPGGDEQYF.

The chain carries TRBV27 and TRBJ2-1; D gene uncertain. Trimming stripped 5 bases from V and 0 bases from J, with 11 bases between. The germline CDR1 and CDR2 sequences are MNHEY and SMNVEV (reference sequence). The CDR3 contains 15 residues. The CDR3: CASSPPTRSYNEQFF. CDR3 DNA: TGTGCCAGCAGTCCTCCGACACGCTCCTACAATGAGCAGTTCTTC.

The chain couples TRBV7-2 to TRBJ2-7; 10 bases are a match to TRBD1. CDR1 and CDR2 (germline): SGHTA, FQGNSA. The CDR3 covers 14 residues. With 7 bases clipped from V and 3 bases from J, the junction kept 6 bases outside the gene matches. This CDR3 is CASIKDRGLYEQYF. The CDR3 nucleotides read TGTGCCAGCATCAAAGACAGGGGGCTCTACGAGCAGTACTTC. Full variable domain (remainder filled in from reference TRBV7-2 and TRBJ2-7): GAGVSQSPSNKVTEKGKDVELRCDPISGHTALYWYRQSLGQGLEFLIYFQGNSAPDKSGLPSDRFSAERTGGSVSTLTIQRTQQEDSAVYLCASIKDRGLYEQYFGPGTRLTVT.

This clone was detected only once. The genes are TRBV15 and TRBJ1-4, with D possibly being TRBD1 (6 bases). Between the trimmed V and J ends, which lost 2 bases and 6 bases, there was a span of 7 bases. The germline V gene has CDR1 LNHNV and CDR2 YYDKDF (reference sequence). The CDR3 consists of 13 residues. The CDR3 coding sequence is TGTGCCACCAGCAGACACAGGGATGAAAAACTGTTTTTT. It yields the protein CATSRHRDEKLFF.

This clone showed up just a few times. The chain couples TRBV6-5 to TRBJ2-3; a weak D match, TRBD1 (6 bases). V was trimmed by 6 bases and J by 5 bases, leaving 18 bases between them. The CDR3 is made up of 15 amino acids. Germline CDR1 MNHEY, CDR2 SVGAGI. CDR3 protein: CASRRMGARGDTQYF. For the CDR3, the DNA is TGTGCCAGCAGACGAATGGGGGCCCGGGGAGATACGCAGTATTTT.

This clone was found a few times. The rearrangement uses TRBV10-3 and TRBJ2-5, with a possible D match to TRBD1 (6 bases). The germline V gene encodes CDR1 ENHRY and CDR2 SYGVKD. The CDR3 is 15 residues long. V gave up 4 bases and J gave up 2 bases, with 14 bases separating them. CDR3 DNA: TGTGCCATCAGTGGGGGGCCGGGATCGCAAGAGACCCAGTACTTC. Translating gives CAISGGPGSQETQYF.

This clone was observed a few times. The CDR3 nucleotides are TGTGCAAGTCGCGTACGGACTAGCGGCAATGAGCAGTTCTTC. It codes for CASRVRTSGNEQFF. J is TRBJ2-1 and V is TRBV12-2; TRBD2 is taken as the D call from the table, unchecked against the DNA. TRBV12-2 is a documented pseudogene. The CDR3 runs 14 residues.

The chain joins TRBV30 to TRBJ2-3; possibly TRBD2 for D (5 bases). V was cut by 0 bases and J by 7 bases, with 14 bases left in between. The germline V gene has CDR1 GTSNPN and CDR2 SVGIG (reference sequence). CDR3 size: 14 residues. CDR3 sequence reads: CAWSVLVRGNTQYF. The CDR3 nucleotides are TGTGCCTGGAGTGTACTAGTGAGAGGGAATACGCAGTATTTT. Filled out from reference TRBV30 and TRBJ2-3, the complete variable domain reads SQTIHQWPATLVQPVGSPLSLECTVEGTSNPNLYWYRQAAGRGLQLLFYSVGIGQISSEVPQNLSASRPQDRQFILSSKKLLLSDSGFYLCAWSVLVRGNTQYFGPGTRLTVL.

The J gene is TRBJ2-1, the V gene TRBV6-5; D ambiguous. V was cut by 6 bases and J by 6 bases, with 9 bases left in between. The CDR3 is made up of 12 amino acids. Germline loops: CDR1 MNHEY, CDR2 SVGAGI. The CDR3 sequence is CASRPTSNEQFF. In nucleotides, the CDR3 is TGTGCCAGCAGGCCCACAAGCAATGAGCAGTTCTTC.

This clone was observed a handful of times. Within the sample, other DNA sequences also encode this same CDR3. This rearrangement joins TRBV20-1 to TRBJ2-5; no definite D call. The CDR3 is 11 residues long. Germline V gene lookup returns CDR1 DFQATT and CDR2 SNEGSKA (reference sequence). V was clipped by 5 bases and J by 2 bases, with 6 bases between them. CDR3 sequence reads: CSAESQETQYF. CDR3 DNA: TGCAGTGCTGAATCTCAAGAGACCCAGTACTTC.

In this sample, this clone turned up a few times. The gene calls are TRBV2 and TRBJ1-5, with D unresolved. There are 13 residues in the CDR3. Trimming took off 5 bases at V and 5 bases at J, with 10 bases between the two ends. Germline CDR1 SNHLY, CDR2 FYNNEI. The DNA of the CDR3 is TGTGCCAGCAGTAGGGAGATGGATCAGCCCCAGCATTTT. It specifies CASSREMDQPQHF. Looking up the rest from reference TRBV2 and TRBJ1-5 gives the full variable domain: EPEVTQTPSHQVTQMGQEVILRCVPISNHLYFYWYRQILGQKVEFLVSFYNNEISEKSEIFDDQFSVERPDGSNFTLKIRSTKLEDSAMYFCASSREMDQPQHFGDGTRLSIL.